The text below deals with one TCR beta chain. Its antigen is as yet unknown. The study left out patients who had uncontrolled infection, other autoimmune disease, pregnancy or lactation. The germline CDR1 and CDR2 sequences are MNHNS and SASEGT. CDR3 size: 14 residues. Germline trimming cut 6 bases from V and 4 bases from J; bases unmatched to any gene: 7. This entry comes from a study of T cells in Graves' hyperthyroidism and ophthalmopathy. Study conclusions and caveats: Model-based prediction identified ophthalmopathy a median 6.5 months prior to its onset.

TCR beta CDR3 sequences were amplified from RNA transcripts. A set of HTBI primers served as the primers for a first-round RT-PCR of the TCR CDR3. TCRdb processed the multiplex PCR reads anew with MiXCR; each CDR3 protein has one entry. There are around 700,000 distinct CDR3 sequences in the sample; roughly a sixth occur only once, and 16% lies in the top ten. The sample taken for sequencing was blood. This receptor was obtained from a woman between 45 and 65 years old with Graves' hyperthyroidism that later progressed to Graves' ophthalmopathy. The chain links TRBV6-1 to TRBJ1-2; 8 nucleotides align to TRBD1. The CDR3 DNA sequence: TGTGCCAGCAGCGAGGACAGGGAGGTCTATGGCTACACCTTC. This sequence encodes CASSEDREVYGYTF.